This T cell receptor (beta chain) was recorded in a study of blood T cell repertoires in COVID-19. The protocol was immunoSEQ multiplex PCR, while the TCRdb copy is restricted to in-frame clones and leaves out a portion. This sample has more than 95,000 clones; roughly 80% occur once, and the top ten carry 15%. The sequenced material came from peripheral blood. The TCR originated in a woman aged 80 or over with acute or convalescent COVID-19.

Here the CDR3 DNA reads TGCGCCAGCAGAGCCTTGGGACTAGGGGGAGAGACCCAGTACTTC. The encoded protein is CASRALGLGGETQYF. The J gene is TRBJ2-5, the V gene TRBV10-2, with TRBD2 matching over 8 bases. J lost 4 bases, V lost 6 bases, and 10 bases had no gene match. The germline V gene has CDR1 WSHSY and CDR2 SAAADI. The CDR3 extends over 15 amino acids.